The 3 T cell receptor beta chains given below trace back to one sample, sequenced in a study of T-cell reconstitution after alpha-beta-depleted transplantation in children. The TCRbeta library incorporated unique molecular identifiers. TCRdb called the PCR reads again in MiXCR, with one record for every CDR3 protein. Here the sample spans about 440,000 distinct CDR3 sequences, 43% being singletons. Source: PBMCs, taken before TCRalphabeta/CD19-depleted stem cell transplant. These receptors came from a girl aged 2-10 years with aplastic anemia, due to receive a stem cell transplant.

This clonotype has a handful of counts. This chain's CDR3 is CSASAGLAGTHEQYF. In nucleotides, the CDR3 is TGCAGTGCTAGCGCTGGACTGGCGGGGACTCACGAGCAGTACTTC. The chain recombines TRBV20-1 with TRBJ2-7, with D possibly TRBD2 on 6 matching bases. V was pared by 3 bases and J by 5 bases, with 20 bases between. This CDR3 is built from 15 residues. Germline CDR1 DFQATT, CDR2 SNEGSKA (reference sequence).

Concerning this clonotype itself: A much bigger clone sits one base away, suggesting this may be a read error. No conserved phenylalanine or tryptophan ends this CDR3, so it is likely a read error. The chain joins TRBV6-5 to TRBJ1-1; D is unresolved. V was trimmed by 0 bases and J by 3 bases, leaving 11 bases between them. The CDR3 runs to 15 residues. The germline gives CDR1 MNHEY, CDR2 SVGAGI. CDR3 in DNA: TGTGCCAGCAGTTACTCGAGAGGAAGGGACACTGAAGCTTTCCTT. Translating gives CASSYSRGRDTEAFL.

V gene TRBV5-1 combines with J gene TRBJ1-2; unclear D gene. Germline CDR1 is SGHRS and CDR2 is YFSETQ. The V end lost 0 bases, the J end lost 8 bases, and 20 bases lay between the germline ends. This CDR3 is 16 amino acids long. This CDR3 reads CASSLEGLSPAGGYTF. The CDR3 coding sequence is TGCGCCAGCAGCTTGGAGGGCCTTTCTCCGGCGGGGGGCTACACCTTC.